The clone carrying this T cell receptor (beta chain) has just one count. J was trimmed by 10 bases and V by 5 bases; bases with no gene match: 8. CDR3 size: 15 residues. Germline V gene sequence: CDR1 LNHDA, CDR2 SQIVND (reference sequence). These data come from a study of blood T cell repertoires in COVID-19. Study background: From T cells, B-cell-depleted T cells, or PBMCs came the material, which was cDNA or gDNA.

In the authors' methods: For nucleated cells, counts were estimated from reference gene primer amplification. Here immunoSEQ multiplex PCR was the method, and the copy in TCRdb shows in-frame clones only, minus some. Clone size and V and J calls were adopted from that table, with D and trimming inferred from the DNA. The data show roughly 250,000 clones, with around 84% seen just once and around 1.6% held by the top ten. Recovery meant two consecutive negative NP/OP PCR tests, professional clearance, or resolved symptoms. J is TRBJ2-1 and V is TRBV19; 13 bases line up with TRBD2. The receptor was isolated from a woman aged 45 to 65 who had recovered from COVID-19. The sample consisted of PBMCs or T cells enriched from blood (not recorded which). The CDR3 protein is CASSPGLAGDEEQFF. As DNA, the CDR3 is TGTGCCAGTAGTCCAGGACTAGCGGGAGACGAGGAGCAGTTCTTC.